This T cell receptor beta chain was found in a study of T cell clones after liver transplantation. Overall study context: TCRbeta sequencing after a pre-transplant mixed lymphocyte reaction identified graft-donor-reactive clones, later tracked in post-transplant blood. Three of eight recipients were HCV-positive; others had non-autoimmune, non-viral indications.

Whole-study findings and limits: Migration into the graft, not deletion, may explain lost graft donor-reactive T cells. In 5 of 8 subjects, circulating graft-donor-reactive CD4 TCRbeta sequences fell significantly after transplant.

CDR3 length: 10 amino acids. The V end lost 2 bases, the J end lost 5 bases, and 4 bases lay between the germline ends. The germline V gene has CDR1 GTSNPN and CDR2 SVGIG (reference sequence). Repertoires were generated with immunoSEQ multiplex PCR, while TCRdb's copy carries only in-frame clones and drops some. The sample holds tens of thousands of clones, about 80% seen once. With regard to this clone: What it binds is unknown.

This sample comprised CD4+ T cells from blood, obtained 12 months after liver transplant. This sequence was found in a human patient who received a liver transplant. Some T cells could come from the graft donor. The J gene is TRBJ2-7, the V gene TRBV30; D not resolved. The CDR3 DNA reads as TGTGCCTGGAGTTCCGACGAGCAGTACTTC. It specifies CAWSSDEQYF.